This TCR beta chain was documented in a study of OX40 agonist ivuxolimab in advanced cancers. The CDR3 extends over 15 amino acids. Looked up from germline, CDR1 is SGHDN and CDR2 is FVKESK. V dropped 4 bases and J dropped 3 bases, with 14 bases sitting between them. Comment on this clone: The antigen remains unidentified.

Autoimmune disease history or systemic immunosuppression led to patients being barred. The protocol was immunoSEQ multiplex PCR, while the TCRdb copy is restricted to in-frame clones and leaves out a portion. The sample carries around 90,000 clones, about 90% recorded once. Study observations and caveats: No antigen was identified for the clonally expanded peripheral T cells.

The chain employs TRBV14 and TRBJ2-3; D is tentatively TRBD1 or TRBD2 (5 bases each). The sequence was collected from an adult with an advanced solid tumor such as melanoma, head and neck, liver or kidney cancer. Sequencing was performed on CD4+ or CD8+ T cells sorted from blood, taken in a trial of the OX40 agonist ivuxolimab. CDR3 DNA sequence: TGTGCCAGCAGCCTTTCGGACTGGGGGACAGATACGCAGTATTTT. Translated: CASSLSDWGTDTQYF.